This is a list of T cell receptor beta chains from one sample in a study of blood T cell repertoires in COVID-19. Sequencing was performed with immunoSEQ multiplex PCR; in TCRdb, only in-frame clones are kept and a portion is missing. This sample has over 100,000 clones, with 70% to 85% found just once. The specimen sequenced was peripheral blood. The receptor set was obtained from a woman over 75 with active or convalescent COVID-19. Both conserved end residues are part of each CDR3. The D gene is left open where the match is weak. Size is stated for part of the rows, as once, few or many counts, or as a class when the clone is expanded.

>.|14|.|TRBV28|TRBJ1-1
CASSPPRYRTEAFF
TGTGCCAGCAGCCCCCCCCGATATAGAACTGAAGCTTTCTTT
>.|14|TRBD2|TRBV24-1|TRBJ2-3
CATSDASGRDTQYF
TGTGCCACCAGTGACGCTAGCGGGAGAGATACGCAGTATTTT
>.|15|TRBD1|TRBV6-5|TRBJ1-5
CASSHDRGDNQPQHF
TGTGCCAGCAGCCACGACAGGGGCGACAATCAGCCCCAGCATTTT
>.|17|TRBD2|TRBV10-2|TRBJ2-7
CASSERGLAGAWYEQYF
TGCGCCAGCAGTGAGAGGGGACTAGCGGGAGCTTGGTACGAGCAGTACTTC
>.|14|TRBD1|TRBV19|TRBJ2-7
CASSFGTGAYEQYF
TGTGCCAGTAGTTTCGGGACAGGGGCCTACGAGCAGTACTTC
>.|15|.|TRBV7-3|TRBJ1-6
CASRNVQGIRSPLHF
TGTGCCAGCAGAAACGTACAGGGAATACGGTCACCCCTCCACTTT
>.|15|.|TRBV11-2|TRBJ1-3
CASSLGRVSGNTIYF
TGTGCCAGCAGCTTGGGCCGCGTCTCTGGAAACACCATATATTTT
>.|15|TRBD1|TRBV11-3|TRBJ2-7
CASSSNRGPSYEQYF
TGTGCCAGCAGCTCCAACAGGGGACCCTCCTACGAGCAGTACTTC
>.|15|TRBD2|TRBV27|TRBJ2-1
CASTQTSGTYNEQFF
TGTGCCAGCACCCAGACTAGCGGGACCTACAATGAGCAGTTCTTC
>.|14|TRBD1|TRBV6-5|TRBJ2-7
CASRMTGGAYEQYF
TGTGCCAGCAGGATGACAGGGGGAGCCTACGAGCAGTACTTC
>once|15|TRBD1|TRBV28|TRBJ1-5
CASRRRQGSNQPQHF
TGTGCCAGCAGACGAAGACAGGGTAGCAATCAGCCCCAGCATTTT
>.|13|.|TRBV10-3|TRBJ1-1
CAISARGDTEAFF
TGTGCCATCAGTGCCCGGGGAGACACTGAAGCTTTCTTT
>once|15|TRBD2|TRBV9|TRBJ2-7
CASSPSGLAGGEQYF
TGTGCCAGCAGCCCTAGTGGGCTAGCGGGAGGCGAGCAGTACTTC
>.|15|.|TRBV19|TRBJ1-3
CASSSRTSSGNTIYF
TGTGCCAGTAGTAGCCGGACATCTTCTGGAAACACCATATATTTT
>once|13|TRBD1|TRBV5-5|TRBJ2-5
CASSLVGGETQYF
TGTGCCAGCAGCTTGGTAGGGGGCGAGACCCAGTACTTC
>.|16|TRBD2|TRBV18|TRBJ2-3
CASSPLASGSTDTQYF
TGTGCCAGCTCACCATTAGCTAGCGGGAGTACAGATACGCAGTATTTT
>.|14|TRBD1|TRBV7-6|TRBJ2-1
CASSTRTGGYEQFF
TGTGCCAGCAGCACTAGGACAGGGGGCTATGAGCAGTTCTTC
>once|16|TRBD2|TRBV28|TRBJ2-1
CASSFTSASSYNEQFF
TGTGCCAGCAGTTTCACTAGCGCCAGCTCCTACAATGAGCAGTTCTTC
>.|13|.|TRBV24-1|TRBJ2-2
CATSEIRAGELFF
TGTGCCACCAGTGAGATCAGGGCCGGGGAGCTGTTTTTT
>.|15|TRBD2|TRBV3-1/TRBV3-2|TRBJ2-7
CASSPKTSAVYEQYF
TGTGCCAGCAGCCCGAAGACTAGCGCGGTGTACGAGCAGTACTTC
>.|13|.|TRBV7-9|TRBJ2-5
CASSSWDTQTQYF
TGTGCCAGCAGCTCCTGGGACACCCAGACCCAGTACTTC
>.|12|.|TRBV27|TRBJ1-2
CASGKPGGGYTF
TGTGCCAGCGGAAAACCGGGGGGTGGCTACACCTTC
>.|15|TRBD2|TRBV5-6|TRBJ2-3
CASTPGGRRADTQYF
TGTGCCAGCACCCCGGGAGGGCGGAGGGCCGATACGCAGTATTTT
>.|15|.|TRBV15|TRBJ1-2
CATSRGGQSLYGYTF
TGTGCCACCAGCAGAGGAGGACAGTCCCTCTATGGCTACACCTTC
>once|14|.|TRBV3-1/TRBV3-2|TRBJ2-3
CASSQDDYGYTQYF
TGTGCCAGCAGCCAAGACGACTACGGCTATACGCAGTATTTT
>.|15|.|TRBV10-3|TRBJ1-1
CAISDRKGPDAEAFF
TGTGCCATCAGTGACCGCAAGGGGCCGGACGCTGAAGCTTTCTTT
>.|16|TRBD1|TRBV5-1|TRBJ1-1
CASSPGDRVAVTEAFF
TGCGCCAGCAGCCCGGGGGACAGGGTAGCGGTCACTGAAGCTTTCTTT
>.|16|TRBD2|TRBV5-4|TRBJ2-1
CASSLAGGRAYNEQFF
TGTGCCAGCAGCTTGGCAGGCGGGAGGGCCTACAATGAGCAGTTCTTC
>.|17|.|TRBV5-1|TRBJ2-3
CASSLFGWSGVSDTQYF
TGCGCCAGCAGCTTGTTTGGGTGGTCGGGAGTATCGGATACGCAGTATTTT
>.|16|.|TRBV10-3|TRBJ1-3
CAISEGQQFSGNTIYF
TGTGCCATCAGTGAGGGGCAACAGTTTTCTGGAAACACCATATATTTT
>.|15|TRBD2|TRBV4-1|TRBJ2-2
CASSQLASGRGELFF
TGCGCCAGCAGCCAATTGGCTAGCGGGAGGGGGGAGCTGTTTTTT
>.|15|TRBD2|TRBV10-2|TRBJ2-3
CASSFTSGGTDTQYF
TGCGCCAGCAGTTTCACTAGCGGGGGCACAGATACGCAGTATTTT
>.|16|.|TRBV5-1|TRBJ2-3
CASSLMATRNTDTQYF
TGCGCCAGCAGCTTGATGGCAACCCGAAACACAGATACGCAGTATTTT
>.|14|TRBD1|TRBV14|TRBJ2-5
CASSQRQGWETQYF
TGTGCCAGCAGCCAAAGACAGGGGTGGGAGACCCAGTACTTC
>few|17|.|TRBV5-1|TRBJ2-4
CASSLAVTGLAGNIQYF
TGCGCCAGCAGCTTGGCCGTTACAGGGTTAGCAGGGAACATTCAGTACTTC
>few|15|.|TRBV7-3|TRBJ1-2
CASSSTRGALGGYTF
TGTGCCAGCAGCTCCACCCGGGGGGCCCTGGGGGGCTACACCTTC
>few|15|.|TRBV2|TRBJ1-5
CASRTGTLSNQPQHF
TGTGCCAGCAGGACCGGGACACTTAGCAATCAGCCCCAGCATTTT
>.|9|.|TRBV21-1|TRBJ2-4
CASPKGAYF
TGTGCCAGCCCAAAGGGGGCGTACTTC
>.|23|TRBD2|TRBV6-7|TRBJ2-7
CASSYSRLFGQYETSGSSDEQYF
TGTGCCAGCAGTTACTCCCGTCTTTTTGGACAGTACGAGACTAGCGGGTCGAGTGACGAGCAGTACTTC
>.|15|.|TRBV3-1/TRBV3-2|TRBJ2-7
CASSQAAGLSYEQYF
TGTGCCAGCAGCCAAGCGGCAGGTCTCTCCTACGAGCAGTACTTC
>few|13|.|TRBV27|TRBJ1-5
CASSNRENQPQHF
TGTGCCAGCAGTAACCGGGAAAATCAGCCCCAGCATTTT
>.|14|.|TRBV19|TRBJ2-5
CASSIFGGQETQYF
TGTGCCAGTAGTATTTTCGGCGGCCAAGAGACCCAGTACTTC
>.|15|.|TRBV11-2|TRBJ2-1
CASSSQAVRNNEQFF
TGTGCCAGCAGCTCACAGGCGGTAAGGAACAATGAGCAGTTCTTC